These 10 T cell receptor beta chains were all obtained from the same sample, sequenced in a study of OX40 agonist ivuxolimab in advanced cancers. Repertoires were generated with immunoSEQ multiplex PCR, while TCRdb's copy carries only in-frame clones and drops some. Of 15,000 or so clones listed, about 75% are singletons. The source material was CD4+ or CD8+ T cells sorted from blood, sampled in a trial of the OX40 agonist ivuxolimab. The source is an adult with an advanced solid tumor such as melanoma, head and neck, liver or kidney cancer.

This clone was detected only a few times. At one of its ends the junction is not consistent with the germline gene, which may arise from a read error. The rearrangement uses TRBV5-4 and TRBJ2-5; 9 bases line up with TRBD2. In germline, CDR1 is SGHNT, CDR2 YYREEE (reference sequence). The CDR3 sequence is 16 residues long. The CDR3 region is CASSQDFPLAGGLPYF. As DNA, the CDR3 is TGCGCCAGCAGCCAAGATTTCCCCCTGGCGGGGGGGCTCCCGTACTTC.

The V and J genes are TRBV7-9 and TRBJ2-1; TRBD2 matches 8 bases. The CDR3 has 16 residues. CDR1 SEHNR and CDR2 FQNEAQ come from the germline V gene (reference sequence). V gave up 4 bases and J gave up 8 bases; unmatched junction bases: 13. The CDR3 here is CASSSGGDGGLHEQFF. CDR3 DNA sequence: TGTGCCAGCAGCTCCGGGGGGGACGGAGGCTTGCATGAGCAGTTCTTC.

The chain has TRBV5-6 and TRBJ1-6; the D is unclear. Deletions cut 3 bases from V and 10 bases from J, with 17 bases between. Per the germline V gene, CDR1 is SGHDT and CDR2 is YYEEEE. There are 15 residues in the CDR3. The CDR3 sequence is CASSYGLTRESPLHF. The CDR3 coding sequence is TGTGCCAGCAGCTATGGACTTACCCGGGAGTCACCCCTCCACTTT.

Turning to this clone: A far larger clone is a single base away, which makes a read error likely. This specimen includes other DNA sequences encoding the same CDR3. The chain couples TRBV7-2 to TRBJ2-3, with 8 bases that match TRBD2. Germline assignment: CDR1 SGHTA and CDR2 FQGNSA. The CDR3 consists of 17 residues. V was clipped by 5 bases and J by 0 bases; unmatched bases: 10. The CDR3 nucleotides read TGTGCCAGCAGCCAAGAAGGACTAGCCCTCAGCACAGATACGCAGTATTTT. Its protein is CASSQEGLALSTDTQYF. The whole variable domain, filled in from reference TRBV7-2 and TRBJ2-3, reads GAGVSQSPSNKVTEKGKDVELRCDPISGHTALYWYRQSLGQGLEFLIYFQGNSAPDKSGLPSDRFSAERTGGSVSTLTIQRTQQEDSAVYLCASSQEGLALSTDTQYFGPGTRLTVL.

The rearrangement uses TRBV14 and TRBJ2-1; no reliable D call. CDR1 and CDR2 from the germline V gene are SGHDN and FVKESK. The CDR3 extends over 13 amino acids. Trimming left V 1 base short and J 4 bases short, with 5 bases between. CDR3 protein: CASSQGKYNEQFF. DNA for the CDR3: TGTGCCAGCAGCCAAGGGAAATACAATGAGCAGTTCTTC.

The chain employs TRBV5-4 and TRBJ1-1; D ambiguous. The germline V gene encodes CDR1 SGHNT and CDR2 YYREEE (reference sequence). Trimming removed 0 bases at V and 0 bases at J, with 24 bases between. The CDR3 runs 20 residues. The CDR3, as DNA: TGTGCCAGCAGCTTGGAAGGTGAAGGAGCCCCCCCTAGAATGAACACTGAAGCTTTCTTT. Translating it yields CASSLEGEGAPPRMNTEAFF.

Within the sample, this clone is medium-sized. The chain links TRBV19 to TRBJ1-4; D is ambiguous. Trimming removed 1 base from V and 16 bases from J, with 19 bases in between. There are 14 residues in the CDR3. Germline CDR1 is LNHDA and CDR2 is SQIVND (reference sequence). As DNA, the CDR3 is TGTGCCAGTAGTATAGTCGTCCCTGACCCCGCGAAGTTTTTT. This codes for CASSIVVPDPAKFF.

The chain is built from TRBV5-1 and TRBJ2-3; D possibly corresponds to TRBD2 (6 bases). The V gene's germline CDR1 is SGHRS and CDR2 YFSETQ. The CDR3 is made up of 12 amino acids. Trimming removed 4 bases at V and 5 bases at J, with 8 bases between. The CDR3 spells CASSLGGDTQYF. In nucleotides, the CDR3 is TGCGCCAGCAGCCTCGGGGGAGATACGCAGTATTTT.

This chain joins TRBV7-9 and TRBJ1-1; 8 bases are a match to TRBD1. V lost 3 bases, J lost 1 base, and 1 base stayed unmatched. The germline V gene has CDR1 SEHNR and CDR2 FQNEAQ (reference sequence). The CDR3 consists of 14 residues. CDR3 sequence reads: CASSFQGANTEAFF. The CDR3, as DNA: TGTGCCAGCAGCTTCCAGGGGGCGAACACTGAAGCTTTCTTT.

This clone has more than one count but fewer than ten. V and J are TRBV4-3 and TRBJ2-7; TRBD1 or TRBD2 may be the D gene (5 bases each). The ends were cut back, 3 bases at V and 1 base at J, with 7 bases in the middle. The CDR3 length is 13 residues. Germline CDR1 LGHNA, CDR2 YSLEER. CDR3 nucleotide sequence: TGCGCCAGCAGCCAGGGACGGTCCTACGAGCAGTACTTC. The encoded protein is CASSQGRSYEQYF.